This entry lists 18 T cell receptor beta chains sequenced from one sample in a study of T cells expressing NK-cell markers. TCRdb reanalyzed the 5' RACE reads, giving one entry per CDR3 protein sequence and no DNA. This table lists about 450,000 distinct CDR3 sequences. Sequenced: blood T cells: a sorted CD56 or NKG2C T cell subset, CD4+ or CD8+ T cells, or bulk PBMC T cells (not recorded which). These receptors originate from a woman aged 18 to 69 in good health.

The chain uses TRBV9 and TRBJ1-1. The CDR3 covers 13 residues. The germline gives CDR1 SGDLS, CDR2 YYNGEE. CDR3 residues: CASSVDGITEAFF.

V gene TRBV20-1 combines with J gene TRBJ2-7. This CDR3 comprises 15 residues. From germline, CDR1 is DFQATT and CDR2 SNEGSKA (reference sequence). CDR3 sequence reads: CSARDLGGSTYEQYF.

The chain recombines TRBV5-1 with TRBJ1-6. The CDR3 covers 15 residues. The V gene's germline CDR1 is SGHRS and CDR2 YFSETQ. The CDR3 sequence: CASSLQAGWDSPLHF.

The genes are TRBV6-5 and TRBJ1-5. The CDR3 has 15 amino acids. The germline V gene has CDR1 MNHEY and CDR2 SVGAGI. CDR3 residues: CASSYSYLANQPQHF.

The V call is TRBV29-1, the J call TRBJ1-1; the D gene TCRdb calls, TRBD1, cannot be checked with no DNA. The germline V gene has CDR1 SQVTM and CDR2 ANQGSEA. The CDR3 has 12 residues. The CDR3 loop reads CSGSRGNTEAFF.

The chain employs TRBV5-1 and TRBJ2-3; TCRdb calls TRBD1, which cannot be checked without DNA. CDR3 size: 13 residues. Germline values: CDR1 SGHRS, CDR2 YFSETQ. CDR3 sequence reads: CASSGAAGDTQYF.

The rearrangement joins TRBV27 to TRBJ1-2. This CDR3 spans 15 amino acids. Per the germline V gene, CDR1 is MNHEY and CDR2 is SMNVEV (reference sequence). The CDR3 loop is CASSLGEGGDYGYTF.

The chain recombines TRBV14 with TRBJ2-1; no DNA is available, so the TRBD1 call from TCRdb remains unchecked. The CDR3 sequence is 15 residues long. Germline values: CDR1 SGHDN, CDR2 FVKESK. CDR3 residues: CASTRPGEPHNEQFF.

The chain uses TRBV5-6 and TRBJ1-1; there is no DNA to check the TCRdb D call of TRBD1. This CDR3 region has 14 residues. Germline V lookup: CDR1 SGHDT, CDR2 YYEEEE. The CDR3 reads CASSFLTVNTEAFF.

J is TRBJ2-5 and V is TRBV28; TCRdb returns TRBD1, unconfirmable since there is no DNA. The CDR3 has 13 amino acids. The germline V gene has CDR1 MDHEN and CDR2 SYDVKM. Here the CDR3 reads CASSQTARETQYF.

The rearrangement joins TRBV5-6 to TRBJ2-5. This CDR3 spans 14 amino acids. Germline CDR1 and CDR2: SGHDT and YYEEEE. The CDR3 reads CASTIYQGQETQYF.

The chain recombines TRBV5-4 with TRBJ1-6; TCRdb picks TRBD1, but there is no DNA to check that call. The CDR3 spans 16 residues. The V gene's germline CDR1 is SGHNT and CDR2 YYREEE (reference sequence). Here the CDR3 reads CASSLDMTAQSFPLHF.

J is TRBJ1-2 and V is TRBV4-3. The V gene's germline CDR1 is LGHNA and CDR2 YSLEER. The CDR3 length is 14 residues. This CDR3 reads CASSQDQTEYGYTF.

The chain recombines TRBV18 with TRBJ2-2. This CDR3 has 13 amino acids. Germline V CDR1 and CDR2: KGHSH, LQKENI. This CDR3 reads CASSPIDTGELFF.

The rearrangement uses TRBV15 and TRBJ2-4. This CDR3 is built from 14 residues. The germline V gene encodes CDR1 LNHNV and CDR2 YYDKDF (reference sequence). The CDR3 loop is CATQGRLGKNIQYF. The complete variable domain, with remaining parts taken from reference TRBV15 and TRBJ2-4, reads DAMVIQNPRYQVTQFGKPVTLSCSQTLNHNVMYWYQQKSSQAPKLLFHYYDKDFNNEADTPDNFQSRRPNTSFCFLDIRSPGLGDTAMYLCATQGRLGKNIQYFGAGTRLSVL.

CDR3 region: CASSLAGENTEAFF. This chain joins TRBV5-1 and TRBJ1-1; TCRdb calls TRBD1, which cannot be checked without DNA. Germline CDR1 SGHRS, CDR2 YFSETQ. This CDR3 is built from 14 residues.

V is TRBV7-2 and J is TRBJ2-4. Germline CDR1 and CDR2: SGHTA and FQGNSA. This CDR3 spans 15 amino acids. CDR3 region: CASSSPVPIKNIQYF.

The genes are TRBV18 and TRBJ1-4; the D gene TCRdb calls, TRBD1, cannot be checked with no DNA. The CDR3 runs 14 residues. In germline, CDR1 is KGHSH, CDR2 LQKENI. The CDR3 spells CASSPPGQGEKLFF.